This T cell receptor (beta chain) was recorded in a study of blood T cell repertoires in COVID-19. The wider study: The origin of the acute and convalescent COVID-19 samples was the United States, Italy and Spain. The analysed material was cDNA or gDNA that came from T cells, B-cell-depleted T cells, or PBMCs.

Under the authors' procedure: Amplification with reference gene primers provided the estimates of nucleated cell counts. Produced via immunoSEQ multiplex PCR; TCRdb's table is partial and in-frame only. V and J calls and clone size are copied from that table; D and trimming were computed from the DNA. The table has tens of thousands of clones, around 80% seen once; the top ten hold less than 20%. Germline CDR1 reads KGHSH; CDR2 reads LQKENI. The CDR3 sequence is 15 residues long. V lost 2 bases, J lost 4 bases, and 12 bases lay in between. The receptor comes from a woman of 80 years or more with active or convalescent COVID-19. Sequenced material: peripheral blood. The chain couples TRBV18 to TRBJ1-5, with a possible D match to TRBD1 (5 bases). In DNA, the CDR3 is TGTGCCAGCTCACCAGGGGGGTCTTGGAATCAGCCCCAGCATTTT. As protein: CASSPGGSWNQPQHF.